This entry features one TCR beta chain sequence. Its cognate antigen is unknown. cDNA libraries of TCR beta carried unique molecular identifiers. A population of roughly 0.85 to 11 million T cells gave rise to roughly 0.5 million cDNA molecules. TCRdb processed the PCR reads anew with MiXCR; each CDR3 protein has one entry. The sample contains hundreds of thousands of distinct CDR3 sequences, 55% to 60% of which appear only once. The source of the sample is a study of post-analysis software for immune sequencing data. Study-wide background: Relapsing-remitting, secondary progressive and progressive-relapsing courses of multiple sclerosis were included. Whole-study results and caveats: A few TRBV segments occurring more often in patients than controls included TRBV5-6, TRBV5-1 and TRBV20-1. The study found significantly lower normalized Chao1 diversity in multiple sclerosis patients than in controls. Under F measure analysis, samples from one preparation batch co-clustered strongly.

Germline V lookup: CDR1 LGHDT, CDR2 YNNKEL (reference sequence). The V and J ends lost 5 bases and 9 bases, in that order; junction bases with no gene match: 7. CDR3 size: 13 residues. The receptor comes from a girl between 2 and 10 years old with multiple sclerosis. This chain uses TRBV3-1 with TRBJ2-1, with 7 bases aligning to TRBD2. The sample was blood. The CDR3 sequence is CASSSSGESEQFF. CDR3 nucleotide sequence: TGTGCCAGCAGCTCTAGCGGAGAGTCTGAGCAGTTCTTC.